This TCR beta chain was obtained from a study of long-term antiretroviral therapy in people with HIV. Version v3.0 of the immunoSEQ assay ran at survey level. Sequenced by immunoSEQ multiplex PCR; TCRdb stores in-frame clones only, minus some. Among 25,000 to 35,000 clones, 85% to 90% were seen once, and the ten largest hold roughly 8.6%. The CDR3 covers 18 residues. With V trimmed by 5 bases and J by 2 bases, 16 bases remained unmatched. The germline V gene has CDR1 MNHEY and CDR2 SMNVEV (reference sequence). The TCR sequence derives from a man aged 50-60 years with HIV. The sample was unsorted PBMCs, taken 3.2 years before starting antiretroviral therapy. V and J are TRBV27 and TRBJ2-7; the match to TRBD1 covers 9 bases. The CDR3 DNA is TGTGCCAGCAGTCCTTTCCGATTTCCCGGGACAGGGACCTACGAGCAGTACTTC. Protein sequence: CASSPFRFPGTGTYEQYF.